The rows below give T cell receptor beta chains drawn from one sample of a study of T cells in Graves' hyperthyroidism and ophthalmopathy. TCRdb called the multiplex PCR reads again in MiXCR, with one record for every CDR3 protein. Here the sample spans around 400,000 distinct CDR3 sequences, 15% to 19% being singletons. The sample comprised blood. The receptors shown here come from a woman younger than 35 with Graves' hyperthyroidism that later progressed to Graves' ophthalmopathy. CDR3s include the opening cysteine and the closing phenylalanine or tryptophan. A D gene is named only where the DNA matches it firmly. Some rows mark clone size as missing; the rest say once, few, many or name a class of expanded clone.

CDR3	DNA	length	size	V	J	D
CASSFGTGRDEQYF	TGTGCCAGCAGTTTCGGGACAGGGAGGGACGAGCAGTACTTC	14	many	TRBV27	TRBJ2-7	TRBD1
CATSEAPGRSYNEQFF	TGTGCCACCAGTGAGGCTCCGGGACGGAGTTACAATGAGCAGTTCTTC	16	many	TRBV24-1	TRBJ2-1	NA
CSARSDWNYEQYF	TGCAGTGCTAGATCCGACTGGAACTACGAGCAGTACTTC	13	few	TRBV20-1	TRBJ2-7	NA
CASSFLARQEEQYF	TGTGCCAGCAGCTTTTTAGCCCGTCAGGAAGAGCAGTACTTC	14	few	TRBV5-6	TRBJ2-7	NA
CASSDPPGMNTEAFF	TGTGCCAGCAGTGATCCCCCGGGGATGAACACTGAAGCTTTCTTT	15	many	TRBV12-3/TRBV12-4	TRBJ1-1	NA
CASSLFELASTDTQYF	TGTGCCAGCAGCTTATTCGAGCTAGCTAGCACAGATACGCAGTATTTT	16	many	TRBV7-2	TRBJ2-3	NA
CSARDFAGTAGYGYTF	TGCAGTGCTAGAGATTTCGCCGGGACGGCGGGCTATGGCTACACCTTC	16	NA	TRBV20-1	TRBJ1-2	NA
CASSTAPIGYEQYF	TGTGCCAGCAGCACAGCTCCGATAGGCTACGAGCAGTACTTC	14	many	TRBV27	TRBJ2-7	NA
CAISREGPSTEAFF	TGTGCCATCAGCCGGGAGGGGCCTAGCACTGAAGCTTTCTTT	14	many	TRBV10-3	TRBJ1-1	NA
CASHPRGGEQFF	TGTGCCAGTCACCCCCGAGGGGGGGAGCAGTTCTTC	12	NA	TRBV19	TRBJ2-1	NA
CASSNRVNSYNEPFF	TGTGCCAGCAGCAACCGGGTTAACTCCTACAATGAGCCGTTCTTC	15	few	TRBV7-8	TRBJ2-1	NA
CASSPGQPKYQETQYF	TGCGCCAGCAGCCCGGGACAGCCCAAGTACCAAGAGACCCAGTACTTC	16	NA	TRBV5-1	TRBJ2-5	TRBD1
CASSDLASGGNKQFF	TGTGCCAGCAGTGACCTGGCTAGCGGAGGAAATAAGCAGTTCTTC	15	NA	TRBV6-1	TRBJ2-1	TRBD2
CASSPTSRDRERSNEQFF	TGTGCCAGCTCACCTACGTCCCGGGACAGGGAGAGGAGCAATGAGCAGTTCTTC	18	many	TRBV18	TRBJ2-1	TRBD1
CASTRSGSHTDTQYF	TGTGCCAGTACCCGTAGCGGGAGTCACACAGATACGCAGTATTTT	15	NA	TRBV19	TRBJ2-3	TRBD2
CASSPKGLAGDTQYF	TGTGCCAGCAGCCCAAAGGGACTAGCTGGAGATACGCAGTATTTT	15	many	TRBV11-2	TRBJ2-3	TRBD2
CASSQGGTTLSSYNEQFF	TGTGCCAGCAGCCAAGGGGGTACTACACTGAGCTCCTACAATGAGCAGTTCTTC	18	many	TRBV3-1	TRBJ2-1	NA
CASSQWGVPDTQYF	TGTGCCAGCAGCCAGTGGGGGGTACCAGATACGCAGTATTTT	14	few	TRBV11-3	TRBJ2-3	NA
CASSYLELAYAPPDTQYF	TGTGCCAGCAGTTACCTGGAACTAGCGTACGCCCCCCCAGATACGCAGTATTTT	18	NA	TRBV6-6	TRBJ2-3	TRBD2
CASSHLHRDSYEQYF	TGTGCCAGCAGCCACCTTCACCGGGACAGCTACGAGCAGTACTTC	15	NA	TRBV14	TRBJ2-7	TRBD1
CASSESQRESGELFF	TGTGCCAGCAGTGAAAGCCAGCGGGAGTCCGGGGAGCTGTTTTTT	15	NA	TRBV25-1	TRBJ2-2	TRBD2
CSANEFLNTEAFF	TGCAGTGCTAATGAGTTCTTGAACACTGAAGCTTTCTTT	13	NA	TRBV20-1	TRBJ1-1	NA
CASSVGRETQYF	TGTGCCAGCAGTGTGGGTCGGGAGACCCAGTACTTC	12	many	TRBV2	TRBJ2-5	NA
CASSQPFDRKTTNEKLFF	TGTGCCAGCTCACAACCTTTTGACAGAAAAACAACTAATGAAAAACTGTTTTTT	18	NA	TRBV18	TRBJ1-4	NA
CACSRGLTNSPLHF	TGTGCCTGCTCGAGGGGACTGACCAATTCACCCCTCCACTTT	14	few	TRBV28	TRBJ1-6	NA
CASSRGENSPLHF	TGTGCCAGCAGCCGGGGGGAGAATTCACCCCTCCACTTT	13	NA	TRBV7-2	TRBJ1-6	NA
CASSEGAGAHNEQFF	TGTGCCAGCAGCGAAGGGGCGGGAGCTCACAATGAGCAGTTCTTC	15	few	TRBV6-1	TRBJ2-1	TRBD2
CASSMAWAGGLTDTQYF	TGTGCCAGTAGTATGGCCTGGGCGGGAGGGTTGACAGATACGCAGTATTTT	17	NA	TRBV19	TRBJ2-3	TRBD2
CASSSFSGSGYEQYF	TGTGCCAGCAGTTCTTTTAGCGGGAGTGGCTACGAGCAGTACTTC	15	many	TRBV12-3/TRBV12-4	TRBJ2-7	TRBD2
CASSPGRGTYEQYF	TGTGCCAGCAGCCCCGGCAGGGGGACCTACGAGCAGTACTTC	14	many	TRBV11-2	TRBJ2-7	TRBD1
CAGSTYPQETQHF	TGTGCCGGCAGTACTTATCCTCAAGAGACCCAGCACTTC	13	NA	TRBV12-3/TRBV12-4	TRBJ2-5	NA
CASRVGTRRKGNTGELFF	TGTGCCAGCAGGGTTGGGACTAGGCGGAAGGGGAACACCGGGGAGCTGTTTTTT	18	many	TRBV12-3/TRBV12-4	TRBJ2-2	TRBD2
CASSPGPGGTQYF	TGTGCCAGCAGCCCCGGTCCGGGAGGTACGCAGTATTTT	13	many	TRBV7-2	TRBJ2-3	TRBD2
CASSSMDGQPQHF	TGTGCCAGCAGCTCTATGGACGGTCAGCCCCAGCATTTT	13	many	TRBV7-2	TRBJ1-5	NA
CASGGSTDTQYF	TGTGCCAGCGGGGGCAGCACAGATACGCAGTATTTT	12	many	TRBV7-9	TRBJ2-3	NA
CASSLTGGGNSPLHF	TGTGCCAGCAGTTTGACAGGGGGCGGTAATTCACCCCTCCACTTT	15	NA	TRBV27	TRBJ1-6	TRBD1
CATRRVRELFF	TGTGCCACCAGGAGGGTACGGGAGCTGTTTTTT	11	NA	TRBV15	TRBJ2-2	NA